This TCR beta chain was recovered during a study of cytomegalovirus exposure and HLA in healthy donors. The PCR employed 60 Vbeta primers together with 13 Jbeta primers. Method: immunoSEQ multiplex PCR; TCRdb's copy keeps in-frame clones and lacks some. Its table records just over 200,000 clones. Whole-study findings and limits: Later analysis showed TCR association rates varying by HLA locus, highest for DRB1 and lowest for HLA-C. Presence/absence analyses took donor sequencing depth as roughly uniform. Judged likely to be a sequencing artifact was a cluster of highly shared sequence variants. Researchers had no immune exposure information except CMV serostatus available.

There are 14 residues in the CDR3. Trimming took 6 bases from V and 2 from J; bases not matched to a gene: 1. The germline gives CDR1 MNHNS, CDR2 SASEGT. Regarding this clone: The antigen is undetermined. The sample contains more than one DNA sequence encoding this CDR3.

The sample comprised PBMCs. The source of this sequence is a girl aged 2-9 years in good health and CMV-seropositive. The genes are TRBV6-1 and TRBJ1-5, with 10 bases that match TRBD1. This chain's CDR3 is CASSGTGGNQPQHF. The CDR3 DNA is TGTGCCAGCAGCGGGACAGGGGGCAATCAGCCCCAGCATTTT.